The present entry profiles one T cell receptor beta chain with its context. As yet, its antigen is unknown. V was clipped by 1 base and J by 1 base, with 3 bases between them. CDR3 size: 13 residues. Germline CDR1 SGDLS, CDR2 YYNGEE. This entry is derived from a study of identifying expanded T cells in peripheral blood. Broader study findings: Across healthy donors, higher total template counts meant significantly greater roughly 2-week count variance. Differentially abundant clones: roughly 1.2 between replicates, 15 to 17 at around 2 weeks, 18 to 20 at four.

Sequencing was performed with immunoSEQ multiplex PCR; in TCRdb, only in-frame clones are kept and a portion is missing. The sample holds around 100,000 clones, over 70% seen once. The chain links TRBV9 to TRBJ1-5, with D unresolved. This receptor was obtained from a person aged 18-70 years in good health. The sequencing input was blood. The DNA of the CDR3 is TGTGCCAGCAGCGTAAGCAGCAATCAGCCCCAGCATTTT. Amino acids: CASSVSSNQPQHF.